The rows below give T cell receptor beta chains drawn from one sample of a study of blood T cell repertoires in COVID-19. Sequenced by immunoSEQ multiplex PCR; TCRdb stores in-frame clones only, minus some. The profile shows some 62,000 clones, 85% to 90% of them singletons. The sequencing sample was made of peripheral blood. Receptors originate from a woman aged 55 to 70 with COVID-19, enrolled during active disease. CDR3s include the opening cysteine and the closing phenylalanine or tryptophan.

TRBV19	TRBJ2-7	CASSIASGRVYEQYF
TRBV7-7	TRBJ2-2	CASSPGLGELFF
TRBV27	TRBJ1-2	CASSLGEHWGYTF
TRBV7-2	TRBJ1-2	CASSWGQGAEGYTF
TRBV10-2	TRBJ1-5	CASWTGNQPQHF
TRBV2	TRBJ2-1	CASSVKNEQFF
TRBV5-1	TRBJ1-3	CASRAGAGNTIYF
TRBV7-2	TRBJ1-4	CASSSRVGDEKLFF
TRBV27	TRBJ1-4	CASSLTGAPNEKLFF
TRBV24-1	TRBJ2-5	CATSDNRGFGETQYF
TRBV10-3	TRBJ1-1	CAISEPQALNTEAFF
TRBV23-1	TRBJ1-2	CASSDLDSNYGYTF
TRBV15	TRBJ1-2	CATERQGANYGYTF
TRBV11-2	TRBJ2-7	CASSRLSGEQYF
TRBV6-5	TRBJ2-7	CASSWHSSYEQYF
TRBV5-1	TRBJ1-2	CASSDGVNYGYTF
TRBV6-1	TRBJ1-1	CASSDRGKITEAFF
TRBV30	TRBJ2-3	CAWNFRPPWVGDTQYF
TRBV6-4	TRBJ1-5	CASSEAAGQPQHF
TRBV25-1	TRBJ1-5	CASSEAGNQPQHF
TRBV18	TRBJ2-7	CASSRDRGRDEQYF
TRBV6-1	TRBJ1-2	CASSEFTDGYGYTF
TRBV2	TRBJ2-7	CASIPDRGEQYF
TRBV29-1	TRBJ2-7	CSVADGTYEQYF
TRBV10-3	TRBJ2-1	CASSRGWDKSYNEQFF
TRBV5-1	TRBJ1-1	CASSLDGKTEAFF
TRBV7-2	TRBJ2-6	CASSSQGRTLSGANVLTF
TRBV29-1	TRBJ2-7	CSVTPRGYEQYF
TRBV12-5	TRBJ2-7	CASGSSGRREQYF
TRBV9	TRBJ2-1	CASSVGARGSYNEQFF
TRBV4-1	TRBJ2-7	CASSQESQSSTRYEQYF
TRBV11-3	TRBJ2-7	CASSRPRVGEQYF
TRBV29-1	TRBJ2-1	CSIKRQGLAGGHEQFF
TRBV7-2	TRBJ1-2	CASRHENRGGYTF
TRBV7-7	TRBJ1-6	CASSPLSDNSPLHF
TRBV7-3	TRBJ2-1	CASRPTSGTNNEQFF
TRBV24-1	TRBJ2-1	CATSDPQGAWDNEQFF
TRBV10-3	TRBJ1-2	CAISDLPLTVPGYTF
TRBV11-2	TRBJ2-1	CASSPQVRGYNEQFF
TRBV18	TRBJ2-2	CASSPLNMRQGLTGELFF
TRBV6-5	TRBJ1-4	CASQPRWKEKLFF
TRBV7-3	TRBJ2-3	CASSLGHRGVTDTQYF
TRBV12-3/TRBV12-4	TRBJ1-2	CASSFRGSYGYTF